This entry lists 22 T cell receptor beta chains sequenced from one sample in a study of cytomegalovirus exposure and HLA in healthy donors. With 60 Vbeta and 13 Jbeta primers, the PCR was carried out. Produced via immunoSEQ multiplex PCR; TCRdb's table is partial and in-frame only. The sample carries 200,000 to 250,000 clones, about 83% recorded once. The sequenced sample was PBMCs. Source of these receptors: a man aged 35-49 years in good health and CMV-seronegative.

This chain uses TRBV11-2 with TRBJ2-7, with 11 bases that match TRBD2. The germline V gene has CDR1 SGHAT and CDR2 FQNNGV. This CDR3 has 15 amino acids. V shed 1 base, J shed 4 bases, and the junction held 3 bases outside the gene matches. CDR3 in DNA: TGTGCCAGCAGCTTAGTACTAGCGGGAGTGTACGAGCAGTACTTC. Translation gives CASSLVLAGVYEQYF. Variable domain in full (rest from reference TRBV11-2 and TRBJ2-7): EAGVAQSPRYKIIEKRQSVAFWCNPISGHATLYWYQQILGQGPKLLIQFQNNGVVDDSQLPKDRFSAERLKGVDSTLKIQPAKLEDSAVYLCASSLVLAGVYEQYFGPGTRLTVT.

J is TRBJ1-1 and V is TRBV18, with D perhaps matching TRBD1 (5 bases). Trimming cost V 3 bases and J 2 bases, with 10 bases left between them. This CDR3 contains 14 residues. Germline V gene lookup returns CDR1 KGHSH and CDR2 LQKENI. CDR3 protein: CASSPSQGNTEAFF. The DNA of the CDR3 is TGTGCCAGCTCACCTTCCCAGGGTAACACTGAAGCTTTCTTT.

CDR3 sequence (DNA): TGTGCCAGTGCCGGCAGGGGGAACGGAGAGACCCAGTACTTC. Translated: CASAGRGNGETQYF. The J gene is TRBJ2-5, the V gene TRBV19, with TRBD1 identical over 7 bases. The trim removed 8 bases at V and 4 bases at J, leaving 10 bases unmatched. The CDR3 contains 14 residues. Germline CDR1 reads LNHDA; CDR2 reads SQIVND (reference sequence).

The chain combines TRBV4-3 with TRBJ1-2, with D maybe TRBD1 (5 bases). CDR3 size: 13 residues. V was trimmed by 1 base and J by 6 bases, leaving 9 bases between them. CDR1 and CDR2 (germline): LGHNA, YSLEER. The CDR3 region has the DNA TGCGCCAGCAGCCAAGGCCCGGGGGATGGCTACACCTTC. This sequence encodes CASSQGPGDGYTF.

CDR3 amino acids: CASRSGQGATNTGELFF. CDR3 DNA: TGCGCCAGCAGATCGGGACAAGGGGCCACGAACACCGGGGAGCTGTTTTTT. J is TRBJ2-2 and V is TRBV10-2; weak D call: TRBD1 (6 bases). The germline V gene has CDR1 WSHSY and CDR2 SAAADI. CDR3 length equals 17 residues. Trimming stripped 6 bases from V and 0 bases from J, with 17 bases between.

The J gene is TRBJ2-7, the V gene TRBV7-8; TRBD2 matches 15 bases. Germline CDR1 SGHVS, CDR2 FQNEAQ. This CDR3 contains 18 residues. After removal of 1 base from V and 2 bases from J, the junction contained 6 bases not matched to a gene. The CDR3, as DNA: TGTGCCAGCAGCTTAGTGAGGACTAGCGGGAGGGCCGCCTACGAGCAGTACTTC. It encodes CASSLVRTSGRAAYEQYF.

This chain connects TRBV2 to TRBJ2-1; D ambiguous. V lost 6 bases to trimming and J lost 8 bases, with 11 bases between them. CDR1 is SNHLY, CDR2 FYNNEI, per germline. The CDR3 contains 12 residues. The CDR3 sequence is CASRGQGYEQFF. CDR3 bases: TGTGCCAGCAGGGGCCAAGGCTATGAGCAGTTCTTC.

The CDR3 region has the DNA TGTGCCAGCAGTTCATCCAGGACAGCTACCTCTGGAAACACCATATATTTT. Protein sequence: CASSSSRTATSGNTIYF. The V gene is TRBV28, the J gene TRBJ1-3; possible D gene TRBD1, 6 bases. Germline V gives CDR1 MDHEN, CDR2 SYDVKM. V was cut by 4 bases and J by 0 bases, with 16 bases left in between. This CDR3 spans 17 amino acids. Using reference TRBV28 and TRBJ1-3 for the parts outside the CDR3, the full variable domain is DVKVTQSSRYLVKRTGEKVFLECVQDMDHENMFWYRQDPGLGLRLIYFSYDVKMKEKGDIPEGYSVSREKKERFSLILESASTNQTSMYLCASSSSRTATSGNTIYFGEGSWLTVV.

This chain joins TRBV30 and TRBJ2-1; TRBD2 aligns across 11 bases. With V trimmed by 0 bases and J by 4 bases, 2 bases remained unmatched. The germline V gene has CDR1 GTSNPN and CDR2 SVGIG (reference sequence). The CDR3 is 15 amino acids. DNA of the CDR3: TGTGCCTGGAGTGTTGGGACTAGCGGTTACAATGAGCAGTTCTTC. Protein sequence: CAWSVGTSGYNEQFF. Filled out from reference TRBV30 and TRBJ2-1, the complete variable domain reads SQTIHQWPATLVQPVGSPLSLECTVEGTSNPNLYWYRQAAGRGLQLLFYSVGIGQISSEVPQNLSASRPQDRQFILSSKKLLLSDSGFYLCAWSVGTSGYNEQFFGPGTRLTVL.

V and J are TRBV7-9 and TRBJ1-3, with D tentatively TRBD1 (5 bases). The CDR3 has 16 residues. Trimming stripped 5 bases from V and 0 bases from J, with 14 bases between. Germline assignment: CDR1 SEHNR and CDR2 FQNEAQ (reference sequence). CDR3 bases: TGTGCCAGCAGCGCCCCGACAGTTCGCTCTGGAAACACCATATATTTT. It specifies CASSAPTVRSGNTIYF.

This chain's CDR3 is CASAPGQGNEAFF. For the CDR3, the DNA is TGTGCCAGCGCGCCGGGACAGGGCAATGAAGCTTTCTTT. The J gene is TRBJ1-1, the V gene TRBV13; 9 nucleotides match TRBD1. The V gene's germline CDR1 is PRHDT and CDR2 FYEKMQ (reference sequence). Trimming removed 8 bases from V and 7 bases from J; junction bases left unmatched: 8. The CDR3 is 13 residues long.

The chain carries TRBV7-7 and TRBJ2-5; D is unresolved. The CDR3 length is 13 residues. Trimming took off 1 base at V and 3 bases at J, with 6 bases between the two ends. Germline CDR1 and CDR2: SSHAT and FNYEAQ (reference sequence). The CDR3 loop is CASSLGPKETQYF. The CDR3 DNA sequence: TGTGCCAGCAGCTTAGGCCCTAAAGAGACCCAGTACTTC.

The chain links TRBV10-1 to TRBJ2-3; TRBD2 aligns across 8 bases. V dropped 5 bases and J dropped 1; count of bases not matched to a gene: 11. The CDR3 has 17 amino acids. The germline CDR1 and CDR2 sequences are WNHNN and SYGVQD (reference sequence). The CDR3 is CASSYGGALFCTDTQYF. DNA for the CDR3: TGCGCCAGCAGTTACGGGGGGGCCTTGTTTTGCACAGATACGCAGTATTTT.

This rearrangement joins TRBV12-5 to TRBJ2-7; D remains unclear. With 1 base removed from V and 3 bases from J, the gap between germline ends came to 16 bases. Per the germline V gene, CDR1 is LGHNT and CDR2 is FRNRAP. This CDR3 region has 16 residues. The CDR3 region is CASGLGDTHILYEQYF. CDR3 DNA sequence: TGTGCTAGTGGTTTGGGAGACACACATATTCTCTACGAGCAGTACTTC.

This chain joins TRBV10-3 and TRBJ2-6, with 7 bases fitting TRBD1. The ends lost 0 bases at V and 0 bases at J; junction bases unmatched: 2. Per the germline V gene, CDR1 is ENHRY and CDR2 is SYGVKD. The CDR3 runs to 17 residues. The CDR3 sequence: CAISESGQSSGANVLTF. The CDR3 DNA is TGTGCCATCAGTGAGTCGGGACAGAGCTCTGGGGCCAACGTCCTGACTTTC.

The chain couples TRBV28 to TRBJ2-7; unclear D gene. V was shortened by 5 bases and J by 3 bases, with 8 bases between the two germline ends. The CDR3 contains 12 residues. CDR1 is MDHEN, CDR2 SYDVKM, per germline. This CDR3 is CASSPFSYEQYF. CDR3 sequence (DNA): TGTGCCAGCAGTCCTTTTAGCTACGAGCAGTACTTC.

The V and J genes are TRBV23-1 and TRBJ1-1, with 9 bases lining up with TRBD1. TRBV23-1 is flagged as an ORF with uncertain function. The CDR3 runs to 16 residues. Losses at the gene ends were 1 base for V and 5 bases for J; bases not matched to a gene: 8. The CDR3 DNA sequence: TGCGCCAGCAGTCAATTTTGGGGACAGGGTAAGACTGAAGCTTTCTTT. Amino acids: CASSQFWGQGKTEAFF.

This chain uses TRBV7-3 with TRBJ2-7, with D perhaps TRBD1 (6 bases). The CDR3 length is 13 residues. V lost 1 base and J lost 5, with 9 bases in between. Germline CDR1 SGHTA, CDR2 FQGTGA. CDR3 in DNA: TGTGCCAGCAGCTTAAAAGGGGACAACGAGCAGTACTTC. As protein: CASSLKGDNEQYF.

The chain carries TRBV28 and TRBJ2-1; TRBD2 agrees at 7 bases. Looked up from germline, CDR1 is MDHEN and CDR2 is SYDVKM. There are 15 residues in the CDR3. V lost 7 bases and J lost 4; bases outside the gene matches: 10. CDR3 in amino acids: CASTLSLAEYNEQFF. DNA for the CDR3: TGTGCCAGCACCCTCTCGCTAGCGGAATACAATGAGCAGTTCTTC.

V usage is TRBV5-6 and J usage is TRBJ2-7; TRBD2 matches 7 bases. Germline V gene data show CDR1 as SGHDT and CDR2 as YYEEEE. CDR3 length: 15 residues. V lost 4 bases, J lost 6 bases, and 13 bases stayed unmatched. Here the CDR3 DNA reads TGTGCCAGCAGCCCCCGGACTAGTCTTACCTCCGAGCAGTACTTC. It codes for CASSPRTSLTSEQYF.

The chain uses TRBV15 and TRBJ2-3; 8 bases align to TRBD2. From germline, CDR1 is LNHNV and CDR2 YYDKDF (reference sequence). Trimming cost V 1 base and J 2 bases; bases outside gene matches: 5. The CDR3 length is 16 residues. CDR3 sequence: CATSRGLAGTTDTQYF. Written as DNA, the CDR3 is TGTGCCACCAGCAGAGGTTTAGCGGGGACCACAGATACGCAGTATTTT. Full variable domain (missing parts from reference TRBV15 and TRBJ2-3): DAMVIQNPRYQVTQFGKPVTLSCSQTLNHNVMYWYQQKSSQAPKLLFHYYDKDFNNEADTPDNFQSRRPNTSFCFLDIRSPGLGDTAMYLCATSRGLAGTTDTQYFGPGTRLTVL.

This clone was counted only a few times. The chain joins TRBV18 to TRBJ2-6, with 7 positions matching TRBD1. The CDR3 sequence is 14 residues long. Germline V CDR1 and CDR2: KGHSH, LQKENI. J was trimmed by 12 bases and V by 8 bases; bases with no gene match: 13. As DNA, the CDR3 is TGTGCCAGCCTAGGGGACAGCGGCAAGGGCGTCCTGACTTTC. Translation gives CASLGDSGKGVLTF.